This entry lists 25 T cell receptor beta chains sequenced from one sample in a study of T-cell memory formation after mild COVID-19. TCRdb called the 5' RACE reads again in MiXCR, with one record for every CDR3 protein. This repertoire shows some 180,000 distinct CDR3 sequences, approximately 17% found once; its top ten account for 3% to 4%. The specimen sequenced was PBMCs or a T cell subset sorted from them (not recorded which). The receptors originated from a man younger than 35 who had mild COVID-19 (a few samples of this study predate the infection). Cell type and time point are not known.

CDR3 sequence reads: CASTGGGYEQFF. In DNA form, the CDR3 reads TGTGCCAGTACCGGAGGTGGCTACGAGCAGTTCTTC. The rearrangement links TRBV12-3 or TRBV12-4 to TRBJ2-7; possibly TRBD2 for D (5 bases). The J call is uncertain, as TRBJ2-1 better fits the DNA end. The CDR3 sequence is 12 residues long.

This clonotype was found a few times. The chain carries TRBV10-3 and TRBJ1-1; D is possibly TRBD1 (5 bases). The CDR3 loop spans 13 amino acids. V gave up 7 bases and J gave up 3 bases, with 12 bases separating them. CDR1 and CDR2 (germline): ENHRY, SYGVKD. Here the CDR3 reads CAITADRYTEAFF. The CDR3 nucleotides read TGTGCCATCACGGCCGACAGATACACTGAAGCTTTCTTT.

This clonotype was detected a few times. The gene calls are TRBV19 and TRBJ1-1; D ambiguous. This CDR3 has 14 residues. Germline V lookup: CDR1 LNHDA, CDR2 SQIVND (reference sequence). Trimming shortened V by 3 bases and J by 4 bases, and 12 bases separated the two germline ends. The CDR3 loop reads CASSMDSRLTEAFF. CDR3 in DNA: TGTGCCAGTAGTATGGACTCAAGGCTCACTGAAGCTTTCTTT.

This clonotype came up a few times. V usage is TRBV7-2 and J usage is TRBJ2-3, with 8 bases identical to TRBD2. V was clipped by 2 bases and J by 0 bases; unmatched bases: 4. This CDR3 has 16 residues. CDR1 and CDR2 from the germline V gene are SGHTA and FQGNSA. CDR3: CASSLPAGGSTDTQYF. The CDR3 bases are TGTGCCAGCAGCTTACCCGCGGGGGGAAGCACAGATACGCAGTATTTT.

V is TRBV5-1 and J is TRBJ1-6; 9 bases are a match to TRBD1. CDR3 length: 14 amino acids. Looked up from germline, CDR1 is SGHRS and CDR2 is YFSETQ. J gave up 16 bases and V 0 bases, and 8 bases lay outside the gene matches. The CDR3 DNA follows: TGCGCCAGCAGCTTGGACAGGGGGCGTGAGAGGCTCCACTTT. Translated: CASSLDRGRERLHF.

There are a few counts of this clonotype. This chain joins TRBV7-8 and TRBJ2-3, with D possibly being TRBD2 (5 bases). The CDR3 has 14 amino acids. The germline V gene has CDR1 SGHVS and CDR2 FQNEAQ. Trimming shortened V by 2 bases and J by 5 bases, and 11 bases separated the two germline ends. The CDR3 DNA follows: TGTGCCAGCAGCTTACCCCTCGGAGGAGATACGCAGTATTTT. This encodes CASSLPLGGDTQYF.

The chain joins TRBV7-3 to TRBJ1-1, with D hard to call. V lost 3 bases, J lost 1 base, and 9 bases lay in between. This CDR3 region has 14 residues. Germline CDR1 and CDR2: SGHTA and FQGTGA. CDR3 coding DNA: TGTGCCAGCAGCTTGAGACATTCGAACACTGAAGCTTTCTTT. Translated: CASSLRHSNTEAFF.

This clonotype was counted only a few times. The CDR3 sequence: CASSLAGGRYNEQFF. DNA of the CDR3: TGTGCCAGCAGCTTAGCGGGGGGAAGGTACAATGAGCAGTTCTTC. J is TRBJ2-1 and V is TRBV7-2, with a weak D call TRBD2 (6 bases). Per the germline V gene, CDR1 is SGHTA and CDR2 is FQGNSA. With 0 bases removed from V and 4 bases from J, the gap between germline ends came to 10 bases. The CDR3 extends over 15 amino acids.

The chain links TRBV5-1 to TRBJ2-2, with unresolved D. Germline-derived CDR1 and CDR2 are SGHRS and YFSETQ. The CDR3 consists of 13 residues. V was pared by 5 bases and J by 7 bases, with 12 bases between. This CDR3 reads CASRYDVGGELFF. The CDR3, as DNA: TGCGCCAGCAGATACGACGTGGGCGGGGAGCTGTTTTTT.

This rearrangement joins TRBV28 to TRBJ1-1; D unresolved. The CDR3 consists of 15 residues. Germline CDR1 reads MDHEN; CDR2 reads SYDVKM. V dropped 2 bases and J dropped 0 bases, with 10 bases sitting between them. CDR3: CASSLSGPLNTEAFF. CDR3 bases: TGTGCCAGCAGTTTAAGCGGGCCGCTGAACACTGAAGCTTTCTTT.

The rearrangement joins TRBV20-1 to TRBJ2-1, with D tentatively TRBD2 (5 bases). The CDR3 covers 13 residues. V lost 6 bases to trimming and J lost 0 bases, with 9 bases between them. Germline assignment: CDR1 DFQATT and CDR2 SNEGSKA (reference sequence). The CDR3 loop is CSAMGSSYNEQFF. In nucleotides, the CDR3 is TGCAGTGCGATGGGGAGCTCCTACAATGAGCAGTTCTTC.

The chain is built from TRBV5-1 and TRBJ2-3; 12 bases line up with TRBD2. Unmatched junction bases numbered 6, after V lost 9 bases and J lost 4 bases. The germline V gene encodes CDR1 SGHRS and CDR2 YFSETQ. The CDR3 extends over 14 amino acids. The CDR3, as DNA: TGCGCCACCATGACTAGCGGGGGCGCAGATACGCAGTATTTT. Its translation is CATMTSGGADTQYF.

This clonotype was counted only a few times. The chain joins TRBV2 to TRBJ2-7; D is perhaps TRBD1 (5 bases). With 4 bases removed from V and 8 bases from J, the gap between germline ends came to 9 bases. This CDR3 is 11 amino acids long. Germline V CDR1 and CDR2: SNHLY, FYNNEI. The CDR3 region is CASSADKQQYV. The CDR3 region has the DNA TGTGCCAGCAGTGCGGACAAGCAGCAGTACGTC.

This clonotype was found a few times. V is TRBV18 and J is TRBJ2-7; D remains ambiguous. CDR3 size: 14 residues. Germline V gene lookup returns CDR1 KGHSH and CDR2 LQKENI. The germline V and J ends were trimmed by 1 base and 5 bases, with 12 bases remaining between them. DNA for the CDR3: TGTGCCAGCTCACCACAGGGAATCGGCGACGAGCAGTACTTC. Residues: CASSPQGIGDEQYF. Complete variable domain (other parts from reference TRBV18 and TRBJ2-7): NAGVMQNPRHLVRRRGQEARLRCSPMKGHSHVYWYRQLPEEGLKFMVYLQKENIIDESGMPKERFSAEFPKEGPSILRIQQVVRGDSAAYFCASSPQGIGDEQYFGPGTRLTVT.

This chain uses TRBV11-2 with TRBJ1-2, with a possible D match to TRBD1 (5 bases). Trimming took 0 bases from V and 4 from J, leaving 9 bases between them. The CDR3 is made up of 14 amino acids. The germline gives CDR1 SGHAT, CDR2 FQNNGV. CDR3 sequence (DNA): TGTGCCAGCAGCTTAGAGCGGACATCCTATGGCTACACCTTC. Protein: CASSLERTSYGYTF.

This clonotype was seen more than once but under ten times. The rearrangement links TRBV15 to TRBJ2-5; 7 bases match TRBD1. V shed 0 bases, J shed 5 bases, and the junction held 9 bases outside the gene matches. The CDR3 contains 16 residues. Germline V lookup: CDR1 LNHNV, CDR2 YYDKDF (reference sequence). In nucleotides, the CDR3 is TGTGCCACCAGCAGAGACATAACACAGGGGAAGGAGACCCAGTACTTC. Translated, it gives CATSRDITQGKETQYF.

CDR3 in DNA: TGTGCCAGCAGTTTCCGGGGGGCCCTCCACTTT. It translates to CASSFRGALHF. The V call is TRBV28, the J call TRBJ1-6; weak D call: TRBD1 (5 bases). This CDR3 has 11 residues. CDR1 is MDHEN, CDR2 SYDVKM, per germline. With 3 bases removed from V and 14 bases from J, the gap between germline ends came to 8 bases.

This rearrangement joins TRBV7-2 to TRBJ1-6; D might be TRBD1 (6 bases). The CDR3 totals 15 residues. Germline assignment: CDR1 SGHTA and CDR2 FQGNSA. Trimming took off 1 base at V and 7 bases at J, with 11 bases between the two ends. The CDR3 nucleotides read TGTGCCAGCAGCTTAGGACAGGCCGAAAATTCACCCCTCCACTTT. Its protein is CASSLGQAENSPLHF.

This clonotype was seen a few times. This chain connects TRBV29-1 to TRBJ2-1; D is uncertain. This CDR3 has 14 residues. Trimming took 4 bases from V and 0 from J, leaving 10 bases between them. Germline V gene sequence: CDR1 SQVTM, CDR2 ANQGSEA. CDR3 DNA: TGCAGCGTTGTTATCCCCTCCTCCTACAATGAGCAGTTCTTC. This sequence encodes CSVVIPSSYNEQFF.

The table lists this clonotype with a few counts. The V gene is TRBV12-3 or TRBV12-4, the J gene TRBJ1-5, with no clear D. V dropped 4 bases and J dropped 6 bases, with 7 bases sitting between them. The CDR3 is made up of 12 amino acids. CDR3 residues: CASSWYPQPQHF. The CDR3, as DNA: TGTGCCAGCAGTTGGTACCCTCAGCCCCAGCATTTT.

This chain connects TRBV11-2 to TRBJ1-5, with D uncertain. V lost 0 bases, J lost 6 bases, and 6 bases lay in between. Germline V gene lookup returns CDR1 SGHAT and CDR2 FQNNGV. The CDR3 has 13 amino acids. CDR3 region: CASSLEDVQPQHF. CDR3 DNA: TGTGCCAGCAGCTTAGAGGATGTTCAGCCCCAGCATTTT.

There are a few counts of this clonotype. The rearrangement links TRBV9 to TRBJ2-1, with D hard to call. The CDR3 runs to 15 residues. V lost 0 bases and J 3 bases, leaving 10 bases between the germline ends. Germline CDR1 SGDLS, CDR2 YYNGEE. CDR3 in amino acids: CASSVAPRYYNEQFF. The CDR3 nucleotides read TGTGCCAGCAGCGTAGCTCCCAGGTACTACAATGAGCAGTTCTTC.

This clonotype was found a few times. The gene calls are TRBV7-2 and TRBJ2-3, with TRBD2 matching over 13 bases. Per germline, CDR1 SGHTA and CDR2 FQGNSA. The CDR3 has 15 residues. The trim removed 5 bases at V and 4 bases at J, leaving 3 bases unmatched. For the CDR3, the DNA is TGTGCCAGCAGCACACTAGCGGGGGGGGCAGATACGCAGTATTTT. Its protein product is CASSTLAGGADTQYF.

This rearrangement joins TRBV29-1 to TRBJ2-5; 7 nucleotides align to TRBD1. The CDR3 consists of 14 residues. The V gene end was trimmed by 6 bases and the J gene end by 7 bases; junction bases not matched to a gene: 14. Germline-derived CDR1 and CDR2 are SQVTM and ANQGSEA. The CDR3, as DNA: TGCAGCGTCTCTCCCGGGCAGGGGACAGTGACCCAGTACTTC. It specifies CSVSPGQGTVTQYF.

The CDR3 protein is CASSLVAGGVSYEQYF. CDR3 DNA sequence: TGCGCCAGCAGCTTGGTAGCAGGGGGCGTCTCCTACGAGCAGTACTTC. The chain uses TRBV5-1 and TRBJ2-7, with 8 bases identical to TRBD1. With V trimmed by 0 bases and J by 0 bases, 5 bases remained unmatched. The length of the CDR3 is 16 residues. Germline V gene data show CDR1 as SGHRS and CDR2 as YFSETQ. Together with reference TRBV5-1 and TRBJ2-7, the CDR3 gives the full variable domain: KAGVTQTPRYLIKTRGQQVTLSCSPISGHRSVSWYQQTPGQGLQFLFEYFSETQRNKGNFPGRFSGRQFSNSRSEMNVSTLELGDSALYLCASSLVAGGVSYEQYFGPGTRLTVT.